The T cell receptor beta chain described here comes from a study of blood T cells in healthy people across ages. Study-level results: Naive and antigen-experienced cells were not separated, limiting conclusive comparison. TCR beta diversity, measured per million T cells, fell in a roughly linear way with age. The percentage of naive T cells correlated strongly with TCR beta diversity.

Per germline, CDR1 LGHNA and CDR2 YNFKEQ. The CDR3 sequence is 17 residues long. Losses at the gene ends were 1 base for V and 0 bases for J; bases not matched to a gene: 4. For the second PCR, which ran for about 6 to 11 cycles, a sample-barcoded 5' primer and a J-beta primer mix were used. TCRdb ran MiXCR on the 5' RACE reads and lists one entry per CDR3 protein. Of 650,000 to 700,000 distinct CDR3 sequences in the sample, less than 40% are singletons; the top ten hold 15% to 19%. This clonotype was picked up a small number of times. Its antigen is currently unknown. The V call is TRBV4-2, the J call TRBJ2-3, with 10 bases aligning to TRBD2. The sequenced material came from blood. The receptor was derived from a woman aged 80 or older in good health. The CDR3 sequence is CASSQGGSGGSTDTQYF. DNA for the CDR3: TGTGCCAGCAGCCAAGGGGGTAGCGGGGGGAGCACAGATACGCAGTATTTT.